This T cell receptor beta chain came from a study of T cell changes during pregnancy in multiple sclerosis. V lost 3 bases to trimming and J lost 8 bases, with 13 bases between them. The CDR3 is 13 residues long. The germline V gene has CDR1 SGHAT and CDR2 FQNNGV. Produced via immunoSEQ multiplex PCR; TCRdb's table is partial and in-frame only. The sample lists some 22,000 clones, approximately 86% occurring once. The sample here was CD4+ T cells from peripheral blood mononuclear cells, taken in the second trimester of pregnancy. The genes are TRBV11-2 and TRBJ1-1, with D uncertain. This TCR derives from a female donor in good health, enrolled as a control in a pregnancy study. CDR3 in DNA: TGTGCCAGCAGCTTCGCCAGCGGGATCGAAGCTTTCTTT. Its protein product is CASSFASGIEAFF.